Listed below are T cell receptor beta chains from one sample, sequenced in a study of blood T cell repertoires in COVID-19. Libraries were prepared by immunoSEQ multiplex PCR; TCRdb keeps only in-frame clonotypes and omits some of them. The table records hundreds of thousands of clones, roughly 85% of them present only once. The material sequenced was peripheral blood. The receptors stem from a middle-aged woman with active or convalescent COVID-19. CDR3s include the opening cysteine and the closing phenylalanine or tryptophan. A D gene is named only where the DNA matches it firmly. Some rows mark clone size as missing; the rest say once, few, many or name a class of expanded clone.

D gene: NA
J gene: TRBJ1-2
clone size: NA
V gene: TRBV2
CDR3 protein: CASSVSVRGFNYGYTF
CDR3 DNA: TGTGCCAGCAGTGTTTCTGTTCGAGGCTTTAACTATGGCTACACCTTC

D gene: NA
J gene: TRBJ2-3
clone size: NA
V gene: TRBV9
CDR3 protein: CASSPLPGDTQYF
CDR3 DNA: TGTGCCAGCAGCCCTCTTCCCGGGGATACGCAGTATTTT

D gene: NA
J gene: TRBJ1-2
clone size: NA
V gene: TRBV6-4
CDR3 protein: CASSAGHSFGYTF
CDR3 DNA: TGTGCCAGCAGTGCGGGACATTCCTTTGGCTACACCTTC

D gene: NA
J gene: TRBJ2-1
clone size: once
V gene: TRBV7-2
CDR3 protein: CASSRGWNEQFF
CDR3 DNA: TGTGCCAGCAGCCGCGGGTGGAATGAGCAGTTCTTC

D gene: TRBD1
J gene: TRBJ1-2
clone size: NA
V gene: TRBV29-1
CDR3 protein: CSVRTGNYGYTF
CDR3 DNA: TGCAGCGTTCGGACAGGGAACTATGGCTACACCTTC

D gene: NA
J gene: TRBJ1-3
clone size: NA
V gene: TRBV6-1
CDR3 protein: CASSEATSSGNTIYF
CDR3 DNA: TGTGCCAGCAGTGAAGCGACAAGCTCTGGAAACACCATATATTTT

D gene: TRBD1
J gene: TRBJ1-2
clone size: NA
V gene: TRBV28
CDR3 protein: CASSPPGQGGGYTF
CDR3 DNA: TGTGCCAGCAGTCCACCCGGACAGGGAGGTGGCTACACCTTC

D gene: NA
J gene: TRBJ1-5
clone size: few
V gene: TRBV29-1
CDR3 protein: CSVQETKNQPQHF
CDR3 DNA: TGCAGCGTTCAGGAAACAAAAAATCAGCCCCAGCATTTT

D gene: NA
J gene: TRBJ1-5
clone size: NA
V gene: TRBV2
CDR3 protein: CASSPGQNPNQPQHF
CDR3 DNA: TGTGCCAGCAGTCCAGGACAAAACCCCAATCAGCCCCAGCATTTT

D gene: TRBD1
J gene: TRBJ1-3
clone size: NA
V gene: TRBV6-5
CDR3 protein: CASSSGQGISGNTIYF
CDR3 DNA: TGTGCCAGCAGTTCGGGACAGGGGATCTCTGGAAACACCATATATTTT

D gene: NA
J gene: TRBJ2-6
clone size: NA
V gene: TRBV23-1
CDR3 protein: CASSPTRAGANVLTF
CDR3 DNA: TGCGCCAGCAGCCCCACCCGGGCTGGGGCCAACGTCCTGACTTTC

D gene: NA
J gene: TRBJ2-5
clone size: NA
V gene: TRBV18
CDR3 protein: CASSPQETQYF
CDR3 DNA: TGTGCCAGCTCACCGCAGGAGACCCAGTACTTC

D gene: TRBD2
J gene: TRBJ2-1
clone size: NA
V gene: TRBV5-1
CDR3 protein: CASSLRAGGLSDEQFF
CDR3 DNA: TGCGCCAGCAGCTTGAGGGCGGGGGGGCTCTCCGATGAGCAGTTCTTC

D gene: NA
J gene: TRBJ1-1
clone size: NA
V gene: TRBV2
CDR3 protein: CASSGMSGGTEAFF
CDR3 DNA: TGTGCCAGCAGCGGGATGTCGGGGGGGACTGAAGCTTTCTTT

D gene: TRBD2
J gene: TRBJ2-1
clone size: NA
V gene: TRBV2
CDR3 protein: CASQDRASGSSEQFF
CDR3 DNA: TGTGCCAGCCAAGATCGGGCTAGCGGGAGTAGTGAGCAGTTCTTC

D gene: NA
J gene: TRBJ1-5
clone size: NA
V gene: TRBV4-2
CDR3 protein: CASSQDSTDNQPQHF
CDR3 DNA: TGTGCCAGCAGCCAAGATTCCACAGACAATCAGCCCCAGCATTTT

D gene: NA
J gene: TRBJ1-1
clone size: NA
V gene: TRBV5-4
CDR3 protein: CASSRGVDTEAFF
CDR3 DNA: TGTGCCAGCAGCCGGGGGGTTGACACTGAAGCTTTCTTT

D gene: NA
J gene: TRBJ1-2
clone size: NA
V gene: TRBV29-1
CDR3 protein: CSVELDSNYYGYTF
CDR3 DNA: TGCAGCGTTGAATTGGACAGCAACTACTATGGCTACACCTTC

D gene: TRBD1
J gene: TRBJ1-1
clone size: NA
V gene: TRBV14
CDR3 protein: CASSQDQEQGFEATEAFF
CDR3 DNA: TGTGCCAGCAGCCAAGATCAGGAACAGGGGTTCGAAGCCACTGAAGCTTTCTTT

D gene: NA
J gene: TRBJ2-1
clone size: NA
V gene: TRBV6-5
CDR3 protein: CASTITGFNEQFF
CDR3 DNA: TGTGCCAGCACTATAACAGGGTTTAATGAGCAGTTCTTC

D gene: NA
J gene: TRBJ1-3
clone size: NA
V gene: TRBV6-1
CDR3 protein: CASSEDGRSWNTIYF
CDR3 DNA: TGTGCCAGCAGTGAAGATGGGAGGAGCTGGAACACCATATATTTT

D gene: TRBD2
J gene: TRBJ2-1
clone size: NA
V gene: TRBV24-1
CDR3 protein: CATSEASGVNNEQFF
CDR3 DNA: TGTGCCACCAGTGAAGCTAGCGGGGTAAACAATGAGCAGTTCTTC

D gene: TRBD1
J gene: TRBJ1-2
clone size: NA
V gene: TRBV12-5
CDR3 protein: CASGTDRGLYGYTF
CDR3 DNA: TGTGCTAGTGGTACGGACAGGGGGCTCTACGGCTACACCTTC

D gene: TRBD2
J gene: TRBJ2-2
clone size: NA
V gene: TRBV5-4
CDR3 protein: CASSSGLAGEPGELFF
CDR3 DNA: TGTGCCAGCAGCTCCGGACTAGCGGGGGAGCCCGGGGAGCTGTTTTTT

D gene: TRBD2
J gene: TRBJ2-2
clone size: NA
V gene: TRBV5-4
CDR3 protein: CASSSSRGLAANTGELFF
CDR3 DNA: TGTGCCAGCAGCTCCTCGAGGGGACTAGCGGCGAACACCGGGGAGCTGTTTTTT

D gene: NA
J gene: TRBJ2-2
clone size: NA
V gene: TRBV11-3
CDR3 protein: CASSLDPGYGGELFF
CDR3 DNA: TGTGCCAGCAGCTTAGATCCAGGGTATGGCGGGGAGCTGTTTTTT

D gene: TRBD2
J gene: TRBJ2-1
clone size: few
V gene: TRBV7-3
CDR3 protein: CASSLRTSGYNEQFF
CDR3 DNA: TGTGCCAGCAGCTTGAGGACTAGCGGGTACAATGAGCAGTTCTTC

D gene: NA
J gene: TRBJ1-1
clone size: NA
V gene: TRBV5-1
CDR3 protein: CASSLAPDSMNTEAFF
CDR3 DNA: TGCGCCAGCAGCTTGGCTCCCGACAGTATGAACACTGAAGCTTTCTTT

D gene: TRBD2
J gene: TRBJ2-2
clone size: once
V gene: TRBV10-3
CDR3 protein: CAISGIAGGLTGELFF
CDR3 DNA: TGTGCCATCAGTGGTATAGCGGGAGGGCTCACCGGGGAGCTGTTTTTT

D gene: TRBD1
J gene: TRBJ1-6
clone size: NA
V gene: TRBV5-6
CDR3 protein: CASSQLDRGNSPLHF
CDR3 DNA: TGTGCCAGCAGCCAGTTGGACAGGGGAAATTCACCCCTCCACTTT

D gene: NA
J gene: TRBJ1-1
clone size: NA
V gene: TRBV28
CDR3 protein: CASSKGQDYAFF
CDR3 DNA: TGTGCCAGCAGTAAAGGCCAGGATTACGCTTTCTTT

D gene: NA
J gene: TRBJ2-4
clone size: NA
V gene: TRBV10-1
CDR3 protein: CASNLGLAKNIQYF
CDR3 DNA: TGCGCCAGCAACCTGGGACTAGCCAAAAACATTCAGTACTTC

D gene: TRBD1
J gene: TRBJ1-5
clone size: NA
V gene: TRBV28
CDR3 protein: CASSLPYPGGNNQPQHF
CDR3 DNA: TGTGCCAGCAGTTTACCGTACCCAGGGGGGAACAATCAGCCCCAGCATTTT

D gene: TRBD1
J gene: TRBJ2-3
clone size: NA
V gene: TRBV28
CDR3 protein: CASSLLVGGADTQYF
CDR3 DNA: TGTGCCAGCAGTTTGTTAGTAGGGGGCGCAGATACGCAGTATTTT

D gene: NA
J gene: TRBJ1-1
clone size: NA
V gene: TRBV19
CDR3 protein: CASKTGSMNTEAFF
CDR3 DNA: TGTGCCAGTAAGACGGGAAGCATGAACACTGAAGCTTTCTTT

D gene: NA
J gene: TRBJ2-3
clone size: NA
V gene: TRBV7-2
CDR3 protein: CASSYLIVTDTQYF
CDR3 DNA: TGTGCCAGCAGCTATCTCATAGTGACAGATACGCAGTATTTT

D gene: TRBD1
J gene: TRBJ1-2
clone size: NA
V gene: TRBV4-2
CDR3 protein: CASSLMGQDNYGYTF
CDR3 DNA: TGTGCCAGCAGCCTAATGGGACAGGATAACTATGGCTACACCTTC

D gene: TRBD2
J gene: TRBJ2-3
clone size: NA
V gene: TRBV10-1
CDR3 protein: CASSGLAGGPTDTQYF
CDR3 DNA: TGCGCCAGCAGTGGACTAGCGGGAGGGCCAACAGATACGCAGTATTTT

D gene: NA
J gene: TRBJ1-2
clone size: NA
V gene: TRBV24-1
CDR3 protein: CATSDGRDIDSYGYTF
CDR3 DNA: TGTGCCACCAGTGATGGAAGGGACATAGACTCCTATGGCTACACCTTC

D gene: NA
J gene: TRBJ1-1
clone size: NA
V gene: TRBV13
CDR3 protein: CASSAQGGAEAFF
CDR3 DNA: TGTGCCAGCAGCGCTCAGGGAGGCGCTGAAGCTTTCTTT

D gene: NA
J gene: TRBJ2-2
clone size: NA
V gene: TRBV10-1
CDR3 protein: CASSYNTGELFF
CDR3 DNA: TGCGCCAGCAGTTATAACACCGGGGAGCTGTTTTTT

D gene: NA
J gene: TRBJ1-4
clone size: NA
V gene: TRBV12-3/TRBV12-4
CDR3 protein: CASSTRQEEKLFF
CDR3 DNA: TGTGCCAGCAGTACTAGACAGGAGGAAAAACTGTTTTTT

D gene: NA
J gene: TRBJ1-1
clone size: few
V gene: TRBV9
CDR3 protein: CASSPQSGSAEAFF
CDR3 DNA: TGTGCCAGCAGCCCCCAATCAGGGTCCGCTGAAGCTTTCTTT

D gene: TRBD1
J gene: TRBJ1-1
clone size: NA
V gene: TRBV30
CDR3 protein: CAWSPGRAGGAFF
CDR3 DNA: TGTGCCTGGAGTCCTGGTCGAGCAGGGGGCGCTTTCTTT

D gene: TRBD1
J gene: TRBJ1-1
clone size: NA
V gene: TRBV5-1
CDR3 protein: CASSFQGALTEAFF
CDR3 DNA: TGCGCCAGCAGCTTCCAGGGGGCGCTTACTGAAGCTTTCTTT

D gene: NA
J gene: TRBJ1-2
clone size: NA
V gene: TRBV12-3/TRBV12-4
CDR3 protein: CASSLVVNYGYTF
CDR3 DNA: TGTGCCAGCAGTTTGGTAGTAAACTATGGCTACACCTTC

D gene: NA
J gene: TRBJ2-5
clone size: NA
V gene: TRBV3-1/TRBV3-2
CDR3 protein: CASSQGQGFKTQYF
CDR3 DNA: TGTGCCAGCAGCCAAGGTCAGGGATTCAAGACCCAGTACTTC

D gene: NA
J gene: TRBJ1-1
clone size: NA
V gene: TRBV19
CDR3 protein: CASKQDLNTEAFF
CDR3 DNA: TGTGCCAGTAAACAGGACCTGAACACTGAAGCTTTCTTT

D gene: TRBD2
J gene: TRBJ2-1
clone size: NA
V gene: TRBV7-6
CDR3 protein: CASSLDLQRLADSYNEQFF
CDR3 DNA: TGTGCCAGCAGCTTAGATCTTCAGAGACTAGCGGACTCCTACAATGAGCAGTTCTTC

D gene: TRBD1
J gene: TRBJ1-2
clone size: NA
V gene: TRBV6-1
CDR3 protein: CASSDGTGYGYTF
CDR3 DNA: TGTGCCAGCAGTGACGGGACAGGCTATGGCTACACCTTC

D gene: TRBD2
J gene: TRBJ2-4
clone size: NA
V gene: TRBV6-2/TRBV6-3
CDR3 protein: CASSLAGGSKNIQYF
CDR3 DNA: TGTGCCAGCAGTCTGGCCGGCGGGAGTAAAAACATTCAGTACTTC

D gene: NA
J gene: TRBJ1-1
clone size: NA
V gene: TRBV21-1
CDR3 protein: CASTYENPNTEAFF
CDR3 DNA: TGTGCCAGCACCTACGAAAACCCGAACACTGAAGCTTTCTTT

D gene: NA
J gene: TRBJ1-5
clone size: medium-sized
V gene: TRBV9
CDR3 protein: CASSVGVTGNQPQHF
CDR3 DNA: TGTGCCAGCAGCGTAGGAGTAACGGGCAATCAGCCCCAGCATTTT

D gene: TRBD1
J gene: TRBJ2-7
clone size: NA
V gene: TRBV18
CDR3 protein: CASSLSTTGDNNEQYF
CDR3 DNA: TGTGCCAGCTCACTCTCAACGACAGGGGATAATAACGAGCAGTACTTC

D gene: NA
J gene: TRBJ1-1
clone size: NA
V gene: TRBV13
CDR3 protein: CASSLLRFITEAFF
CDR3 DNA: TGTGCCAGCAGCTTACTCAGGTTTATCACTGAAGCTTTCTTT

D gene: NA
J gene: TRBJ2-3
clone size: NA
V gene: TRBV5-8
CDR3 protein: CASRDRGTADTQYF
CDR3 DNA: TGTGCCAGCAGAGATCGGGGGACCGCAGATACGCAGTATTTT

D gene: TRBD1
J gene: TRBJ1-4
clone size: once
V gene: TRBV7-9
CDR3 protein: CASSLVATGANEKLFF
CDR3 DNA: TGTGCCAGCAGCTTAGTTGCGACAGGGGCTAATGAAAAACTGTTTTTT